This TCR beta chain emerged from a study of cytomegalovirus exposure and HLA in healthy donors. This PCR relied on a set of 60 Vbeta primers and 13 Jbeta primers. TCRdb's copy holds only in-frame clones and misses some; the assay was immunoSEQ multiplex PCR. There are about 140,000 clones in the sample; roughly four fifths occur only once, and more than 2.5% lies in the top ten. V lost 1 base, J lost 6 bases, and 7 bases lay in between. The CDR3 has 13 amino acids. The germline CDR1 and CDR2 sequences are PRHDT and FYEKMQ (reference sequence). Study outcomes and limitations: Previous analysis showed most TCR beta V segments were productive about 87% or about 30% of the time. Later genetic work tied a missense DCLRE1C variant to beta-chain V and J trimming. A list of about 160 TCR beta chains associated with cytomegalovirus was given.

Notes on this clone: Its specificity is unknown.

The origin of this receptor is a man younger than 35 in good health and CMV-seropositive. The specimen sequenced was PBMCs. The V and J genes are TRBV13 and TRBJ2-1; D is uncertain. The CDR3 DNA reads as TGTGCCAGCAGCTTAGCCCTACTCAATGAGCAGTTCTTC. The encoded protein is CASSLALLNEQFF.